The clone carrying this T cell receptor (beta chain) appeared a single time. Its antigen is unknown. These data are taken from a study of memory CD8 T cells in hepatitis C reinfection. Looking at the study overall: A couple of donors resolved primary infection, then developed chronic reinfection. Late or post reinfection samples were taken 12 to 24 weeks after detection.

As for time point: late/post reinfection, 12 to 24 weeks after detection. No in vitro expansion preceded TCR sequencing of the sorted cells. General study findings and limits: With 5 or 6 donors, public clonotype conclusions could not be definitive.

Clones were read by immunoSEQ multiplex PCR, and TCRdb kept only the in-frame ones, dropping some. The sample shows around 4,500 clones, roughly 86% of them seen only once. Germline V gives CDR1 MNHNS, CDR2 SASEGT. V trimming: 4 bases; J trimming: 4 bases; junction bases outside the gene matches: 9. The CDR3 loop spans 15 amino acids. The receptor comes from a man aged 50 or older with hepatitis C virus infection. This rearrangement joins TRBV6-1 to TRBJ2-7; 8 bases fit TRBD1. The sequenced material came from naive CD8+ T cells sorted from blood. DNA of the CDR3: TGTGCCAGCAGTGCCCGGACAGGGCAATGGTACGAGCAGTACTTC. The encoded protein is CASSARTGQWYEQYF.